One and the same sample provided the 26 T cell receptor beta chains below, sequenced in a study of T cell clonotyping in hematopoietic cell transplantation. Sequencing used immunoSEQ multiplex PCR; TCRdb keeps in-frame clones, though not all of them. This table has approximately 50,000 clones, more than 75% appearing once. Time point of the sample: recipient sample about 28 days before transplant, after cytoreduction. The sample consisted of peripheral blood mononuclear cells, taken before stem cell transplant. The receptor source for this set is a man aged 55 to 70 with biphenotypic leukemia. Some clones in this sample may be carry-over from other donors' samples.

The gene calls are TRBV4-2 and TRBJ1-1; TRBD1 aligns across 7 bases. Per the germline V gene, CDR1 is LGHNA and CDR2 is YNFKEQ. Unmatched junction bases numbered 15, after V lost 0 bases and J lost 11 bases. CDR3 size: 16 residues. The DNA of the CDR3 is TGTGCCAGCAGCCAAGAAATGGCCCGCGACAGGGTGGGCGCTTTCTTT. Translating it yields CASSQEMARDRVGAFF.

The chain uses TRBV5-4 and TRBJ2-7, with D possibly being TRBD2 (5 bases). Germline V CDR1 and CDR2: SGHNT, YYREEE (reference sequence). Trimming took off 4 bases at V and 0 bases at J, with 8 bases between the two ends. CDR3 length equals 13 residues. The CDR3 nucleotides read TGTGCCAGCAGCGACCGGGACTCCTACGAGCAGTACTTC. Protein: CASSDRDSYEQYF. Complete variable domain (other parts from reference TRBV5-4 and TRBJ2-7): ETGVTQSPTHLIKTRGQQVTLRCSSQSGHNTVSWYQQALGQGPQFIFQYYREEENGRGNFPPRFSGLQFPNYSSELNVNALELDDSALYLCASSDRDSYEQYFGPGTRLTVT.

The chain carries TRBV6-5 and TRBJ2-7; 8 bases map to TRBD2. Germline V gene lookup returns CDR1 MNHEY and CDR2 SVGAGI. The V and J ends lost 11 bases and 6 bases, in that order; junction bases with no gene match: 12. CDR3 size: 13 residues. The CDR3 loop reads CASLGAGVGEQYF. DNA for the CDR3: TGTGCCTCCCTGGGAGCGGGAGTCGGCGAGCAGTACTTC.

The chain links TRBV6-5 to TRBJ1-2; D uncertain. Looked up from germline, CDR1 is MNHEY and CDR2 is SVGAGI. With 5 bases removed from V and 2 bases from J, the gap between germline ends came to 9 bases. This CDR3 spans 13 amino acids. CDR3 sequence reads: CASSGRKNYGYTF. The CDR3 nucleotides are TGTGCCAGCAGTGGCCGAAAAAACTATGGCTACACCTTC.

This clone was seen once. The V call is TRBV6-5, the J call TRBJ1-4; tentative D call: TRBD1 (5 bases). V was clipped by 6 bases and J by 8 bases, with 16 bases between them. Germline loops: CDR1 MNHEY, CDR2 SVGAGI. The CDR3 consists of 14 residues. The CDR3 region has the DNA TGTGCCAGCAGACCAAGGCGAAACAGGGAAAAACTGTTTTTT. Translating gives CASRPRRNREKLFF.

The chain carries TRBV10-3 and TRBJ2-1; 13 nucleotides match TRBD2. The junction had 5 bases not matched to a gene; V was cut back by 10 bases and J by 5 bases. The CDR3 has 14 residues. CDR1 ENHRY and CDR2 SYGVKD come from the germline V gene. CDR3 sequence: CATGTSGANNEQFF. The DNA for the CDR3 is TGTGCCACGGGGACTAGCGGGGCTAACAATGAGCAGTTCTTC.

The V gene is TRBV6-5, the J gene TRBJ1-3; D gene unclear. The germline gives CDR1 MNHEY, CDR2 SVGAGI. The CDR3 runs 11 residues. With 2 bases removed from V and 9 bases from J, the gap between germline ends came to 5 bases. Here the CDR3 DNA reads TGTGCCAGCAGTTACGGAGGCACCATATATTTT. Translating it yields CASSYGGTIYF.

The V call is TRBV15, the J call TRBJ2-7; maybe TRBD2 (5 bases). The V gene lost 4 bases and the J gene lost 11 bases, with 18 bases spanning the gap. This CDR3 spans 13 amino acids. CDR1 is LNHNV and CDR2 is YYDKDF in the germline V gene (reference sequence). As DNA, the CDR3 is TGTGCCACCAGCAATGAACTAGGCCGGTTGAAGTACTTC. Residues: CATSNELGRLKYF.

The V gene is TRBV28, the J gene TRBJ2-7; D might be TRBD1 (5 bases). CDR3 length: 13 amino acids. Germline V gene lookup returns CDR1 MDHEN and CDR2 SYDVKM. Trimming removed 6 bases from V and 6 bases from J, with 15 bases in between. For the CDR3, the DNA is TGTGCCAGCAGACCGGACATAAGGGCCGAGCAGTACTTC. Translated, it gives CASRPDIRAEQYF.

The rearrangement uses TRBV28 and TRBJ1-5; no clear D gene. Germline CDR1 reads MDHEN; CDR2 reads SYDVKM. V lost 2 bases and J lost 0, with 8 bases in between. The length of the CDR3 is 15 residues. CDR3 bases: TGTGCCAGCAGTTTACAGCTTTATAGCAATCAGCCCCAGCATTTT. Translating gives CASSLQLYSNQPQHF. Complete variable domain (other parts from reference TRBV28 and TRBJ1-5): DVKVTQSSRYLVKRTGEKVFLECVQDMDHENMFWYRQDPGLGLRLIYFSYDVKMKEKGDIPEGYSVSREKKERFSLILESASTNQTSMYLCASSLQLYSNQPQHFGDGTRLSIL.

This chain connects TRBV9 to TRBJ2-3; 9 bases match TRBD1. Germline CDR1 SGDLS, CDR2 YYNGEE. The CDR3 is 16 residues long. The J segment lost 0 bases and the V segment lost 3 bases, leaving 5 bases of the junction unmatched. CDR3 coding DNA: TGTGCCAGCAGCGAATCCGGGACAGGGAGCACAGATACGCAGTATTTT. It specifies CASSESGTGSTDTQYF. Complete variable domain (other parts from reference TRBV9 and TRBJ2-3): DSGVTQTPKHLITATGQRVTLRCSPRSGDLSVYWYQQSLDQGLQFLIQYYNGEERAKGNILERFSAQQFPDLHSELNLSSLELGDSALYFCASSESGTGSTDTQYFGPGTRLTVL.

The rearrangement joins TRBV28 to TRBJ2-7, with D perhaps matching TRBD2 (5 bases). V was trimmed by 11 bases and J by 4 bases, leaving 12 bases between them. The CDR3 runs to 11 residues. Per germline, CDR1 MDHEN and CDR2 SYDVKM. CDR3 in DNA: TGTGCCTCTTCGAGGGCTTACGAGCAGTACTTC. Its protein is CASSRAYEQYF.

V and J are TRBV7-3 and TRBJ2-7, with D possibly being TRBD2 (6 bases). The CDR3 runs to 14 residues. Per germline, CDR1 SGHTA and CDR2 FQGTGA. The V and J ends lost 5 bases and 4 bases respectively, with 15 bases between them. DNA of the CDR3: TGTGCCAGCAGCCGGGACGGGAGACTTTACGAGCAGTACTTC. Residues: CASSRDGRLYEQYF. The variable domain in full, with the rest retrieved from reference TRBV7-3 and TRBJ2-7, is GAGVSQTPSNKVTEKGKYVELRCDPISGHTALYWYRQSLGQGPEFLIYFQGTGAADDSGLPNDRFFAVRPEGSVSTLKIQRTERGDSAVYLCASSRDGRLYEQYFGPGTRLTVT.

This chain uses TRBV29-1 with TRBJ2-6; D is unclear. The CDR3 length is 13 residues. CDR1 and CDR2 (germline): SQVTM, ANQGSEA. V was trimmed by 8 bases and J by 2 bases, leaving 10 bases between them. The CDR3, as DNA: TGCAGCCTCCGGGCTCCTGGGGCCAACGTCCTGACTTTC. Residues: CSLRAPGANVLTF.

In nucleotides, the CDR3 is TGTGCCAGCAGTGAACGGGGGGGCGCCTACGAGCAGTACTTC. Translation gives CASSERGGAYEQYF. The V and J genes are TRBV2 and TRBJ2-7; 8 bases line up with TRBD2. The CDR3 sequence is 14 residues long. Unmatched junction bases numbered 2, after V lost 2 bases and J lost 2 bases. CDR1 is SNHLY and CDR2 is FYNNEI in the germline V gene.

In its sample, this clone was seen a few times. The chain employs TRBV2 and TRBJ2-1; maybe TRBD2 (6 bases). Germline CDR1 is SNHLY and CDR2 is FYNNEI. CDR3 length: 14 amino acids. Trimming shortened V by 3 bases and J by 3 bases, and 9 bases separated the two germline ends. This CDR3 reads CASSDGRGYNEQFF. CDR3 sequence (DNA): TGTGCCAGCAGTGACGGGAGAGGCTACAATGAGCAGTTCTTC.

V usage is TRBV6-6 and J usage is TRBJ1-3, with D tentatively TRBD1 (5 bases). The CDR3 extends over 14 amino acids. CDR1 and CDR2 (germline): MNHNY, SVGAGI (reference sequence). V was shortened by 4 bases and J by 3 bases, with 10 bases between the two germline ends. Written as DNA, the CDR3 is TGTGCCAGCAGTTCCGCCGGGGGTGGAAACACCATATATTTT. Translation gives CASSSAGGGNTIYF.

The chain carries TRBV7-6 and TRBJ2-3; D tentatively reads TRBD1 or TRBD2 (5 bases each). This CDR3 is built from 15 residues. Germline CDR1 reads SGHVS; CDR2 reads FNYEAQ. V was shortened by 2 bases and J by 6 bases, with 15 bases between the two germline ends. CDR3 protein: CASSLPGPLQDTQYF. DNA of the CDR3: TGTGCCAGCAGCTTACCGGGACCCCTTCAGGATACGCAGTATTTT.

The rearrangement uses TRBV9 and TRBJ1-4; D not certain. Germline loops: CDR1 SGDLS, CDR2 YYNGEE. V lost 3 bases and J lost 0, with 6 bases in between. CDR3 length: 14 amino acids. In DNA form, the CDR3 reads TGTGCCAGCAGCGAGGGTGCAACTAATGAAAAACTGTTTTTT. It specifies CASSEGATNEKLFF. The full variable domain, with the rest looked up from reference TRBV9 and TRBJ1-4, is DSGVTQTPKHLITATGQRVTLRCSPRSGDLSVYWYQQSLDQGLQFLIQYYNGEERAKGNILERFSAQQFPDLHSELNLSSLELGDSALYFCASSEGATNEKLFFGSGTQLSVL.

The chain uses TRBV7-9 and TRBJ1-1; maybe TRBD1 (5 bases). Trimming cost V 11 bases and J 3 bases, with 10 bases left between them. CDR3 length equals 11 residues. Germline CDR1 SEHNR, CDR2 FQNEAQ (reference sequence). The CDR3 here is CACGGYTEAFF. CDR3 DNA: TGTGCCTGCGGGGGGTACACTGAAGCTTTCTTT.

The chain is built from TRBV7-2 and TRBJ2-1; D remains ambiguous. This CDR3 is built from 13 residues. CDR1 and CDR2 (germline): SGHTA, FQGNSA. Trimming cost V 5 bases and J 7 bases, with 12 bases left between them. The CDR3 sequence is CASSLVPGNEQFF. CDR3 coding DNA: TGTGCCAGCAGCCTCGTTCCCGGGAATGAGCAGTTCTTC. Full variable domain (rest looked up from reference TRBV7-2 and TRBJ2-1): GAGVSQSPSNKVTEKGKDVELRCDPISGHTALYWYRQSLGQGLEFLIYFQGNSAPDKSGLPSDRFSAERTGGSVSTLTIQRTQQEDSAVYLCASSLVPGNEQFFGPGTRLTVL.

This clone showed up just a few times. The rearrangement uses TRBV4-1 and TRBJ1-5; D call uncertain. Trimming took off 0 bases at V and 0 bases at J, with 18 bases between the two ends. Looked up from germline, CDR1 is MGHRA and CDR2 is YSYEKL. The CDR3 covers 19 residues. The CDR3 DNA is TGCGCCAGCAGCCAAGAGGTGGAGCTGGCCCGGGTTAGCAATCAGCCCCAGCATTTT. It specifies CASSQEVELARVSNQPQHF.

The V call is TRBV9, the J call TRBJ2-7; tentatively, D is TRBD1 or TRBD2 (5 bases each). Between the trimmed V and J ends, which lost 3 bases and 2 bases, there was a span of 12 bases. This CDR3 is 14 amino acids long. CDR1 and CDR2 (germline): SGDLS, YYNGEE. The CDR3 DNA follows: TGTGCCAGCAGCGGCCGGGACGGCCCCTACGAGCAGTACTTC. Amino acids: CASSGRDGPYEQYF.

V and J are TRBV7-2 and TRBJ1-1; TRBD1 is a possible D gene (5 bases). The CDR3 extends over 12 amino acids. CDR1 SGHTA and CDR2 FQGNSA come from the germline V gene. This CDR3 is CANARDRSPAFF. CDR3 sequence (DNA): TGTGCAAACGCACGGGACCGTTCCCCCGCTTTCTTT.

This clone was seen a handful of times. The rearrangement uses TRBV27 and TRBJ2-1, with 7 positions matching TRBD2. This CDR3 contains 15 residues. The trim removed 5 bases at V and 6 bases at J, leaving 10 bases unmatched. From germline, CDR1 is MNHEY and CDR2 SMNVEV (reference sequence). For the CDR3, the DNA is TGTGCCAGCAGTCGCATTGGGGGGGACCCCAATGAGCAGTTCTTC. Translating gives CASSRIGGDPNEQFF.

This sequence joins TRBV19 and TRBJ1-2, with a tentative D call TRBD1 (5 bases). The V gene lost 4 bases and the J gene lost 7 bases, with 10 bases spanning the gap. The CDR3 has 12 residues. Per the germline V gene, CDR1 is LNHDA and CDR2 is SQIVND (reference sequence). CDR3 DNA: TGTGCCAGTAGTAACAGGTACTCTGGCTACACCTTC. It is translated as CASSNRYSGYTF.